The subject of this entry is one TCR beta chain. The data were obtained in a study of CD8+ T cells in alopecia areata. The wider study: Tofacitinib administration persisted for 6 to 18 months, succeeded by 6 months off drug.

This CDR3 is built from 10 residues. Germline loops: CDR1 GTSNPN, CDR2 SVGIG (reference sequence). Trimming left V 8 bases short and J 3 bases short, with 7 bases between. Following extraction, RNA underwent reverse transcription to cDNA, which served as the sequencing template. Clones were sequenced by immunoSEQ multiplex PCR, and TCRdb holds only the in-frame ones, with some missing. This sample has under 250,000 clones, with around three fifths found just once. This TCR was sampled from a human donor with alopecia areata. The sequencing used CD4+ T cells sorted from blood, collected at week 0. The chain links TRBV30 to TRBJ1-2; D gene unclear. The CDR3 here is CAQSDYGYTF. In DNA form, the CDR3 reads TGTGCCCAATCCGACTATGGCTACACCTTC.